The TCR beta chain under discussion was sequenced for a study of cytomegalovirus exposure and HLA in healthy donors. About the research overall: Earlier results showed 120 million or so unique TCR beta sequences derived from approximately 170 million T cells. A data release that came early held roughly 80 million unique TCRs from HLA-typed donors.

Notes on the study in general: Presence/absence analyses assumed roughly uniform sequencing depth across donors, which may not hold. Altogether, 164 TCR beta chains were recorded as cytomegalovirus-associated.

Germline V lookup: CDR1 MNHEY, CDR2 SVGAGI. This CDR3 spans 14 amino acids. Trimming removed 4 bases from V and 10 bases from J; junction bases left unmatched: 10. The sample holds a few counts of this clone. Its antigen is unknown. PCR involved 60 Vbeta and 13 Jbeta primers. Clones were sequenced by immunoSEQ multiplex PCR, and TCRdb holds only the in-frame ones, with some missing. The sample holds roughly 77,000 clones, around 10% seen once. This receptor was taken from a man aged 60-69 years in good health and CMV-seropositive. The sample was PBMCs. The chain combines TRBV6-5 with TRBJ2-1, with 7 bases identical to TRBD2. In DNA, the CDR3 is TGTGCCAGCAGTTGGGAGGGAGGGCCCCCGGAGCAGTTCTTC. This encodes CASSWEGGPPEQFF.